This TCR beta chain was obtained from a study of cytomegalovirus exposure and HLA in healthy donors. Germline values: CDR1 MNHNS, CDR2 SASEGT. The CDR3 covers 12 residues. Deletions cut 6 bases from V and 3 bases from J, with 5 bases between. This clone was counted only a few times. The PCR contained 60 Vbeta and 13 Jbeta primers. Data came from immunoSEQ multiplex PCR; TCRdb stores just in-frame clones and leaves some out. The data show approximately 93,000 clones, approximately 80% seen once. This chain uses TRBV6-1 with TRBJ1-4; D uncertain. The receptor was derived from a male donor in good health and CMV-seropositive. Input material: PBMCs. CDR3 nucleotides: TGTGCCAGCAGGGCCCCTAATGAAAAACTGTTTTTT. Translation gives CASRAPNEKLFF.